Below are 21 T cell receptor beta chains sequenced from a single sample in a study of blood T cell repertoires in COVID-19. Using immunoSEQ multiplex PCR, the repertoire was profiled, and TCRdb retains in-frame clones only, with some absent. The repertoire consists of over 75,000 clones, with 75% to 85% occurring once and the leading ten covering 10%. Sequenced sample: peripheral blood. The receptors were gathered from a woman in her 70s with acute or convalescent COVID-19.

The chain links TRBV2 to TRBJ2-3; D gene uncertain. Germline V gene sequence: CDR1 SNHLY, CDR2 FYNNEI. Trimming removed 1 base at V and 0 bases at J, with 14 bases between. CDR3 size: 17 residues. CDR3 nucleotides: TGTGCCAGCAGTGAAGTTGGTCGGAGTGCTAGCACAGATACGCAGTATTTT. Encoded protein: CASSEVGRSASTDTQYF.

The chain recombines TRBV6-1 with TRBJ1-4, with unresolved D. CDR1 MNHNS and CDR2 SASEGT come from the germline V gene. This CDR3 comprises 16 residues. V dropped 1 base and J dropped 11 bases, with 20 bases sitting between them. The CDR3: CASSEVENLRRGKLFF. DNA of the CDR3: TGTGCCAGCAGTGAAGTGGAAAATCTCCGGAGAGGGAAACTGTTTTTT.

The J gene is TRBJ1-4, the V gene TRBV2, with TRBD1 as a possible D gene (5 bases). V was cut by 6 bases and J by 3 bases, with 11 bases left in between. The germline V gene has CDR1 SNHLY and CDR2 FYNNEI. This CDR3 is 14 amino acids long. The CDR3 region is CASSPTGANEKLFF. The CDR3 nucleotides read TGTGCCAGCAGCCCAACGGGGGCTAATGAAAAACTGTTTTTT. The variable domain in full, with the rest retrieved from reference TRBV2 and TRBJ1-4, is EPEVTQTPSHQVTQMGQEVILRCVPISNHLYFYWYRQILGQKVEFLVSFYNNEISEKSEIFDDQFSVERPDGSNFTLKIRSTKLEDSAMYFCASSPTGANEKLFFGSGTQLSVL.

The chain combines TRBV15 with TRBJ2-3, with D possibly matching TRBD2 (5 bases). Germline V lookup: CDR1 LNHNV, CDR2 YYDKDF (reference sequence). CDR3 length equals 15 residues. Trimming pared 5 bases from V and 5 bases from J, leaving 17 bases between. CDR3 loop: CATSRGTVTQDTQYF. CDR3 bases: TGTGCCACCAGCCGGGGAACGGTAACTCAAGATACGCAGTATTTT.

The chain is built from TRBV3-1 (or the pseudogene TRBV3-2) and TRBJ2-3; D remains ambiguous. The V end was cut by 1 base, the J end by 5 bases, with 4 bases between. Germline V CDR1 and CDR2: LGHDT, YNNKEL (reference sequence). The CDR3 has 12 residues. The CDR3 region has the DNA TGTGCCAGCAGCCAAGCGGGAGATACGCAGTATTTT. Protein: CASSQAGDTQYF.

This chain connects TRBV12-3 or TRBV12-4 to TRBJ1-3; perhaps TRBD1 as D (5 bases). The CDR3 consists of 12 residues. Trimming pared 5 bases from V and 4 bases from J, leaving 6 bases between. DNA of the CDR3: TGTGCCAGCAGTCGACAGGGAAACACCATATATTTT. Translated, it gives CASSRQGNTIYF.

Only one count was recorded for this clone. A read error may produce the germline difference seen at one junction end. This sequence joins TRBV30 and TRBJ2-3; 11 nucleotides align to TRBD1. This CDR3 has 13 residues. Looked up from germline, CDR1 is GTSNPN and CDR2 is SVGIG (reference sequence). The chain's CDR3 is CAGRTGGARTQYF. The DNA of the CDR3 is TGTGCCGGGAGGACAGGGGGCGCAAGGACGCAGTATTTT.

This clone was detected once. The gene calls are TRBV11-2 and TRBJ1-6; 8 bases match TRBD1. The junction had 5 bases not matched to a gene; V was cut back by 8 bases and J by 8 bases. The CDR3 sequence is 13 residues long. Germline loops: CDR1 SGHAT, CDR2 FQNNGV. The CDR3 sequence: CASGWTGYSPLHF. CDR3 coding DNA: TGTGCCAGCGGATGGACAGGGTATTCACCCCTCCACTTT. The full variable domain, in which reference TRBV11-2 and TRBJ1-6 provide the parts outside the CDR3, is EAGVAQSPRYKIIEKRQSVAFWCNPISGHATLYWYQQILGQGPKLLIQFQNNGVVDDSQLPKDRFSAERLKGVDSTLKIQPAKLEDSAVYLCASGWTGYSPLHFGNGTRLTVT.

This rearrangement joins TRBV11-1 to TRBJ2-1; the match to TRBD2 covers 9 bases. Germline V gene lookup returns CDR1 SGHAT and CDR2 FQDESV (reference sequence). Trimming took 5 bases from V and 0 from J; bases not matched to a gene: 2. This CDR3 has 15 residues. CDR3: CASSPTSGSYNEQFF. Written as DNA, the CDR3 is TGTGCCAGCAGCCCGACTAGCGGCTCCTACAATGAGCAGTTCTTC.

The chain uses TRBV9 and TRBJ2-3, with 8 bases identical to TRBD1. CDR1 and CDR2 (germline): SGDLS, YYNGEE. The length of the CDR3 is 15 residues. V lost 2 bases and J lost 2; bases outside the gene matches: 4. DNA for the CDR3: TGTGCCAGCAGCGTCTCAGGGGGCTTCACAGATACGCAGTATTTT. This codes for CASSVSGGFTDTQYF.

This clone was recorded once. The gene calls are TRBV3-1 (or the pseudogene TRBV3-2) and TRBJ2-6; 7 bases match TRBD1. J was trimmed by 0 bases and V by 1 base; bases with no gene match: 3. Per the germline V gene, CDR1 is LGHDT and CDR2 is YNNKEL (reference sequence). CDR3 length: 17 amino acids. CDR3 nucleotide sequence: TGTGCCAGCAGCCAAGTTCCAGGGGGCTCTGGGGCCAACGTCCTGACTTTC. The encoded protein is CASSQVPGGSGANVLTF.

The rearrangement uses TRBV2 and TRBJ2-7; 9 bases agree with TRBD1. The CDR3 covers 14 residues. CDR1 is SNHLY and CDR2 is FYNNEI in the germline V gene. V was clipped by 1 base and J by 2 bases; unmatched bases: 0. DNA for the CDR3: TGTGCCAGCAGTGAAGGGGACAGGGCCTACGAGCAGTACTTC. It yields the protein CASSEGDRAYEQYF.

The chain has TRBV9 and TRBJ1-1; D might be TRBD1 (5 bases). Germline CDR1 reads SGDLS; CDR2 reads YYNGEE. The length of the CDR3 is 15 residues. Trimming took off 4 bases at V and 1 base at J, with 14 bases between the two ends. This chain's CDR3 is CASSPRAGGNTEAFF. DNA for the CDR3: TGTGCCAGCAGCCCGAGGGCCGGGGGGAACACTGAAGCTTTCTTT.

With respect to this clone: One junction end does not reproduce the germline sequence, and a read error may be involved. The chain couples TRBV7-3 to TRBJ1-1; D perhaps matches TRBD1 (6 bases). Germline V lookup: CDR1 SGHTA, CDR2 FQGTGA. The CDR3 spans 13 residues. The CDR3 coding sequence is TGTGCCAGCAGCATCGACAGGAACGCTGAAGCTTTCTTT. Protein sequence: CASSIDRNAEAFF.

For the CDR3, the DNA is TGTGCCTGGAGTGTACTCAACACTGAAGCTTTCTTT. Its translation: CAWSVLNTEAFF. V is TRBV30 and J is TRBJ1-1; D gene unclear. The V end was cut by 0 bases, the J end by 2 bases, with 4 bases between. CDR3 length: 12 amino acids. Germline V gene sequence: CDR1 GTSNPN, CDR2 SVGIG (reference sequence).

For the CDR3, the DNA is TGTGCCAGCAGCTTGCCAGGGGAGGGCTACACCTTC. Protein product: CASSLPGEGYTF. The chain is built from TRBV5-4 and TRBJ1-2; the D gene is possibly TRBD1 (6 bases). The CDR3 loop spans 12 amino acids. Germline CDR1 SGHNT, CDR2 YYREEE (reference sequence). The V gene lost 1 base and the J gene lost 8 bases, with 9 bases spanning the gap.

The CDR3 reads CASRVSGERRQYF. The CDR3 DNA follows: TGTGCCAGCAGGGTAAGCGGGGAAAGGAGGCAGTATTTT. J is TRBJ2-3 and V is TRBV27; TRBD2 matches at 7 bases. The CDR3 has 13 amino acids. Germline V gives CDR1 MNHEY, CDR2 SMNVEV (reference sequence). J gave up 11 bases and V 6 bases, and 11 bases lay outside the gene matches.

The chain recombines TRBV5-1 with TRBJ1-2; 8 bases are a match to TRBD1. This CDR3 has 15 residues. The V gene end was trimmed by 4 bases and the J gene end by 3 bases; junction bases not matched to a gene: 8. The germline V gene encodes CDR1 SGHRS and CDR2 YFSETQ. The CDR3 DNA sequence: TGCGCCAGCAGCCTGGGGGAGACAGGGGACTATGGCTACACCTTC. This gives the protein CASSLGETGDYGYTF. Full variable domain (missing parts from reference TRBV5-1 and TRBJ1-2): KAGVTQTPRYLIKTRGQQVTLSCSPISGHRSVSWYQQTPGQGLQFLFEYFSETQRNKGNFPGRFSGRQFSNSRSEMNVSTLELGDSALYLCASSLGETGDYGYTFGSGTRLTVV.

This chain links TRBV5-4 with TRBJ1-2, with TRBD1 as a possible D gene (5 bases). The germline CDR1 and CDR2 sequences are SGHNT and YYREEE (reference sequence). Between the trimmed V and J ends, which lost 0 bases and 6 bases, there was a span of 21 bases. CDR3 length equals 17 residues. The CDR3 here is CASSLGTTPGGKDGYTF. CDR3 nucleotides: TGTGCCAGCAGCTTGGGAACCACCCCGGGGGGGAAGGATGGCTACACCTTC.

CDR3 nucleotide sequence: TGTGCCAGTAGTATAGATGGCGGGACAGCTTCCAGGAATTCACCCCTCCACTTT. Translated, it gives CASSIDGGTASRNSPLHF. The J gene is TRBJ1-6, the V gene TRBV19; 7 bases line up with TRBD1. The CDR3 length is 18 residues. J was trimmed by 7 bases and V by 0 bases; bases with no gene match: 12. Germline CDR1 reads LNHDA; CDR2 reads SQIVND (reference sequence).

The chain is built from TRBV6-2 or TRBV6-3 and TRBJ1-3, with D tentatively TRBD1 (6 bases). Germline V gene data show CDR1 as MNHEY and CDR2 as SVGEGT. Trimming cost V 6 bases and J 0 bases, with 15 bases left between them. The CDR3 length is 16 residues. CDR3 coding DNA: TGTGCCAGCAGCCCTCGTCCCAGGGGCTCTGGAAACACCATATATTTT. Amino acids: CASSPRPRGSGNTIYF.